These 26 T cell receptor beta chains were all obtained from the same sample, sequenced in a study of early T cells in non-severe SARS-CoV-2 infection. A single record per CDR3 protein comes from TCRdb applying MiXCR to the 5' RACE reads. The data show 54,000 or so distinct CDR3 sequences, with around 6% seen just once and roughly 6.4% held by the top ten. Sequenced sample: whole blood. The receptors here all came from an adult who was a healthcare worker with PCR-confirmed SARS-CoV-2 infection or an uninfected control (not recorded which).

This clonotype has at least ten counts. The chain joins TRBV19 to TRBJ2-2, with D unresolved. CDR3 length: 12 amino acids. V dropped 7 bases and J dropped 5 bases, with 8 bases sitting between them. CDR1 is LNHDA and CDR2 is SQIVND in the germline V gene (reference sequence). CDR3 coding DNA: TGTGCCAGTACCGGCCTGACCGGGGAGCTGTTTTTT. This codes for CASTGLTGELFF.

This clonotype was seen a handful of times. This sequence joins TRBV25-1 and TRBJ1-2; D not certain. This CDR3 is built from 12 residues. Germline CDR1 MGHDK, CDR2 SYGVNS. V was pared by 6 bases and J by 8 bases, with 13 bases between. CDR3 sequence reads: CASRSSMGGYTF. The CDR3 DNA reads as TGTGCCAGCAGAAGCTCCATGGGGGGCTACACCTTC.

This chain links TRBV7-9 with TRBJ1-2; D is possibly TRBD1 (5 bases). With 3 bases removed from V and 0 bases from J, the gap between germline ends came to 11 bases. Germline CDR1 reads SEHNR; CDR2 reads FQNEAQ (reference sequence). The CDR3 runs to 15 residues. Written as DNA, the CDR3 is TGTGCCAGCAGCTTCCCCGCAGGGACTAACTATGGCTACACCTTC. This encodes CASSFPAGTNYGYTF.

This clonotype was detected only a few times. The chain is built from TRBV12-3 or TRBV12-4 and TRBJ2-2, with D uncertain. CDR3 length: 14 residues. V was shortened by 2 bases and J by 5 bases, with 9 bases between the two germline ends. The CDR3: CASSLRQTTGELFF. In DNA form, the CDR3 reads TGTGCCAGCAGTTTACGGCAGACAACCGGGGAGCTGTTTTTT.

This clonotype has ten or more counts. V is TRBV7-9 and J is TRBJ2-5; D is unresolved. Germline lookup yields CDR1 SEHNR and CDR2 FQNEAQ (reference sequence). V was pared by 4 bases and J by 2 bases, with 11 bases between. The CDR3 runs 14 residues. CDR3 sequence: CASSSIGAQETQYF. Written as DNA, the CDR3 is TGTGCCAGCAGCTCCATAGGTGCACAAGAGACCCAGTACTTC.

This clonotype was observed at least ten times. The chain employs TRBV20-1 and TRBJ2-5; 8 bases align to TRBD2. The V gene's germline CDR1 is DFQATT and CDR2 SNEGSKA (reference sequence). The CDR3 loop spans 15 amino acids. The ends lost 3 bases at V and 2 bases at J; junction bases unmatched: 8. DNA for the CDR3: TGCAGTGCTAGCCCCGGACTAGCAGCACAAGAGACCCAGTACTTC. Translation: CSASPGLAAQETQYF.

This clonotype occurred many times. This chain connects TRBV5-4 to TRBJ1-2, with TRBD1 as a possible D gene (5 bases). Germline V gene data show CDR1 as SGHNT and CDR2 as YYREEE (reference sequence). The CDR3 is 15 residues long. Trimming removed 1 base at V and 1 base at J, with 11 bases between. CDR3 sequence: CASSLSEGINYGYTF. The DNA of the CDR3 is TGTGCCAGCAGCTTGTCGGAGGGGATTAACTATGGCTACACCTTC.

This clonotype occurred many times. The CDR3, as DNA: TGTGCCAGCAGTGTAACCGGGCCAACCGGGGAGCTGTTTTTT. The encoded protein is CASSVTGPTGELFF. The chain combines TRBV12-3 or TRBV12-4 with TRBJ2-2, with D unclear. Trimming cost V 5 bases and J 5 bases, with 12 bases left between them. CDR3 length equals 14 residues.

Turning to this clonotype: A much larger clone is a single base away; this may be a read error. This chain joins TRBV2 and TRBJ2-7; possibly TRBD2 for D (6 bases). V was pared by 9 bases and J by 1 base, with 13 bases between. The CDR3 totals 13 residues. Germline CDR1 is SNHLY and CDR2 is FYNNEI. The CDR3 DNA reads TGTGCCAGTGGAACTAGCCCTTCCTACGAGCAGTACTTC. Protein sequence: CASGTSPSYEQYF.

This clonotype was observed many times. This chain joins TRBV3-1 and TRBJ2-7, with D possibly being TRBD2 (5 bases). The ends were cut back, 4 bases at V and 3 bases at J, with 10 bases in the middle. The CDR3 contains 13 residues. Germline values: CDR1 LGHDT, CDR2 YNNKEL (reference sequence). The chain's CDR3 is CASSRVGSYEQYF. CDR3 nucleotides: TGTGCCAGCAGCCGGGTAGGGAGCTACGAGCAGTACTTC.

This clonotype has ten or more counts. This chain uses TRBV7-2 with TRBJ2-1; 11 bases are a match to TRBD2. This CDR3 is built from 16 residues. V lost 5 bases to trimming and J lost 5 bases; unmatched junction nucleotides: 8. Germline V gives CDR1 SGHTA, CDR2 FQGNSA. The CDR3 bases are TGTGCCAGCAGCCAGTTAGCGGGAGGGGGCCACAATGAGCAGTTCTTC. Protein sequence: CASSQLAGGGHNEQFF.

This clonotype has a count of ten or more. J is TRBJ1-1 and V is TRBV6-5; D may be TRBD1 (5 bases). The CDR3 has 13 amino acids. Trimming took off 5 bases at V and 1 base at J, with 8 bases between the two ends. The germline CDR1 and CDR2 sequences are MNHEY and SVGAGI. The CDR3: CASSRDWNTEAFF. Written as DNA, the CDR3 is TGTGCCAGCAGTCGGGACTGGAACACTGAAGCTTTCTTT.

This clonotype was recorded a few times. V gene TRBV24-1 combines with J gene TRBJ2-3, with 7 bases identical to TRBD2. Germline V gene data show CDR1 as KGHDR and CDR2 as SFDVKD. V shed 4 bases and J 6 bases; nucleotides not matched to a gene: 6. The CDR3 is 14 residues long. The CDR3 sequence: CATSDFAGVDTQYF. DNA for the CDR3: TGTGCCACCAGTGACTTTGCGGGGGTGGATACGCAGTATTTT.

This clonotype was found a few times. The gene calls are TRBV7-9 and TRBJ1-5; D call uncertain. The CDR3 extends over 15 amino acids. V gave up 1 base and J gave up 5 bases, with 12 bases separating them. The germline gives CDR1 SEHNR, CDR2 FQNEAQ (reference sequence). The CDR3 coding sequence is TGTGCCAGCAGCTTAGGGCCAGAACTATATCAGCCCCAGCATTTT. Amino acids: CASSLGPELYQPQHF. The complete variable domain, with remaining parts taken from reference TRBV7-9 and TRBJ1-5, reads DTGVSQNPRHKITKRGQNVTFRCDPISEHNRLYWYRQTLGQGPEFLTYFQNEAQLEKSRLLSDRFSAERPKGSFSTLEIQRTEQGDSAMYLCASSLGPELYQPQHFGDGTRLSIL.

The rearrangement uses TRBV20-1 and TRBJ1-5; 7 nucleotides align to TRBD1. The J segment lost 5 bases and the V segment lost 6 bases, leaving 7 bases of the junction unmatched. This CDR3 comprises 13 residues. Germline-derived CDR1 and CDR2 are DFQATT and SNEGSKA (reference sequence). DNA for the CDR3: TGCAGTGCCCCGACAGGGATGGATCAGCCCCAGCATTTT. The encoded protein is CSAPTGMDQPQHF.

Only a few counts were recorded for this clonotype. V is TRBV20-1 and J is TRBJ1-2, with TRBD1 matching over 9 bases. CDR1 is DFQATT, CDR2 SNEGSKA, per germline (reference sequence). V lost 0 bases, J lost 6 bases, and 5 bases stayed unmatched. This CDR3 has 14 residues. The CDR3 bases are TGCAGTGCTAGAGAGGGGGACAGGGTTCATGGCTACACCTTC. It yields the protein CSAREGDRVHGYTF.

The table lists this clonotype with a few counts. The J gene is TRBJ2-5, the V gene TRBV9, with D possibly TRBD1 on 5 matching bases. CDR3 length: 14 amino acids. V was shortened by 3 bases and J by 1 base, with 10 bases between the two germline ends. CDR1 and CDR2 (germline): SGDLS, YYNGEE. The CDR3 region is CASSGQGSQETQYF. The DNA for the CDR3 is TGTGCCAGCAGCGGGCAGGGAAGCCAAGAGACCCAGTACTTC.

This clonotype was recorded at least ten times. The rearrangement joins TRBV14 to TRBJ2-6; 8 bases line up with TRBD1. The CDR3 is made up of 18 amino acids. The V segment lost 4 bases and the J segment 0 bases; nucleotides outside the gene matches: 8. CDR1 is SGHDN, CDR2 FVKESK, per germline. CDR3 in amino acids: CASSRTGQAFSGANVLTF. CDR3 nucleotides: TGTGCCAGCAGCCGAACGGGACAGGCCTTCTCTGGGGCCAACGTCCTGACTTTC.

This clonotype has ten or more counts. V and J are TRBV7-9 and TRBJ2-5; D gene ambiguous. CDR1 is SEHNR and CDR2 is FQNEAQ in the germline V gene (reference sequence). The CDR3 covers 17 residues. V lost 5 bases and J lost 5, with 24 bases in between. CDR3 loop: CASSGPNRAIHGETQYF. The DNA of the CDR3 is TGTGCCAGCAGCGGACCCAACCGGGCCATCCACGGGGAGACCCAGTACTTC.

The V and J genes are TRBV29-1 and TRBJ2-1, with 7 bases identical to TRBD1. CDR1 SQVTM and CDR2 ANQGSEA come from the germline V gene. This CDR3 is built from 15 residues. The junction had 4 bases not matched to a gene; V was cut back by 1 base and J by 1 base. CDR3 DNA: TGCAGCGTTGAAGGGGGACAGAGATCCTACAATGAGCAGTTCTTC. This translates into CSVEGGQRSYNEQFF.

The chain employs TRBV30 and TRBJ1-5; 9 nucleotides agree with TRBD1. The CDR3 runs 14 residues. The junction had 9 bases not matched to a gene; V was cut back by 5 bases and J by 7 bases. CDR1 GTSNPN and CDR2 SVGIG come from the germline V gene (reference sequence). The DNA of the CDR3 is TGTGCCTGGGGTGCAACAGGGGGCGTGCAGCCCCAGCATTTT. This codes for CAWGATGGVQPQHF.

This clonotype appeared many times. This chain links TRBV20-1 with TRBJ1-6; unclear D gene. V was shortened by 0 bases and J by 5 bases, with 11 bases between the two germline ends. There are 15 residues in the CDR3. The germline gives CDR1 DFQATT, CDR2 SNEGSKA (reference sequence). The CDR3 here is CSARDLVQNNSPLHF. CDR3 coding DNA: TGCAGTGCTAGAGATCTGGTCCAGAATAATTCACCCCTCCACTTT.

This clonotype was recorded many times. CDR3 nucleotides: TGTGCCAGCAGCCAACTAGCGGGTGATGCCGATACGCAGTATTTT. It translates to CASSQLAGDADTQYF. V gene TRBV7-2 combines with J gene TRBJ2-3; 9 bases map to TRBD2. CDR3 length: 15 residues. V shed 5 bases and J 6 bases; nucleotides not matched to a gene: 9. Germline assignment: CDR1 SGHTA and CDR2 FQGNSA.

The sample holds a few counts of this clonotype. The V and J genes are TRBV3-1 and TRBJ1-1, with D possibly TRBD1 on 5 matching bases. The CDR3 covers 13 residues. Germline V lookup: CDR1 LGHDT, CDR2 YNNKEL (reference sequence). Between the trimmed V and J ends, which lost 3 bases and 7 bases, there was a span of 12 bases. CDR3 nucleotides: TGTGCCAGCAGCCAGCAGGGAGTAGGTGAAGCTTTCTTT. Its translation is CASSQQGVGEAFF.

This clonotype was seen ten or more times. J is TRBJ2-3 and V is TRBV20-1; D not resolved. V was trimmed by 7 bases and J by 2 bases, leaving 16 bases between them. The CDR3 has 14 amino acids. Germline V gives CDR1 DFQATT, CDR2 SNEGSKA (reference sequence). The DNA for the CDR3 is TGCAGTGTTACATCTAGTAAGCCCACAGATACGCAGTATTTT. It yields the protein CSVTSSKPTDTQYF.

The sample holds many counts of this clonotype. V gene TRBV29-1 combines with J gene TRBJ2-3, with 9 bases identical to TRBD1. The trim removed 6 bases at V and 3 bases at J, leaving 1 base unmatched. This CDR3 contains 12 residues. Germline CDR1 is SQVTM and CDR2 is ANQGSEA. CDR3 sequence (DNA): TGCAGCGTGGACAGGGGAACAGATACGCAGTATTTT. It codes for CSVDRGTDTQYF.